This T cell receptor (beta chain) was observed in a study of blood T cell repertoires in COVID-19. Study context: The analysed material was cDNA or gDNA that came from T cells, B-cell-depleted T cells, or PBMCs.

V lost 0 bases and J lost 1; bases outside the gene matches: 0. The CDR3 spans 15 residues. Germline lookup yields CDR1 SGHAT and CDR2 FQNNGV. Original methodology: Reference gene primer amplification yielded estimated nucleated cell counts. The protocol was immunoSEQ multiplex PCR, while the TCRdb copy is restricted to in-frame clones and leaves out a portion. The V and J calls and clone size are taken from that table; D and trimming were inferred from the DNA. The sample records under 200,000 clones, 85% being singletons. Patients at the Seattle site were enrolled during active infection and followed longitudinally.

Sequences were obtained from peripheral blood. The chain joins TRBV11-2 to TRBJ2-1; 7 bases fit TRBD1. This sequence was found in a man aged 60-69 years with COVID-19, enrolled during active disease. CDR3 sequence (DNA): TGTGCCAGCAGCTTAGAACAGGGGTCCTACAATGAGCAGTTCTTC. It yields the protein CASSLEQGSYNEQFF.